The clone carrying this T cell receptor beta chain was seen a handful of times. This entry belongs to a study of blood T cell repertoires in COVID-19. The authors' processing: From reference gene primer amplification, estimates of nucleated cell counts were derived. The data were produced by immunoSEQ multiplex PCR, yet TCRdb's version contains in-frame clones alone and is incomplete. V and J calls and clone size are copied from that table; D and trimming were computed from the DNA. Found here are about 140,000 clones, around 73% of them singletons; the top ten hold roughly 9%. Trimming at V came to 5 bases and at J to 2 bases, leaving 6 bases not matched to a gene. The germline gives CDR1 LNHDA, CDR2 SQIVND (reference sequence). The CDR3 extends over 16 amino acids.

Sequencing was done on a sample of peripheral blood. The chain links TRBV19 to TRBJ1-5; 10 bases match TRBD1. This sequence was found in a woman aged 50 to 60 with active or convalescent COVID-19. CDR3: CASSAGTGVGNQPQHF. CDR3 sequence (DNA): TGTGCCAGTAGTGCCGGGACAGGGGTTGGCAATCAGCCCCAGCATTTT.